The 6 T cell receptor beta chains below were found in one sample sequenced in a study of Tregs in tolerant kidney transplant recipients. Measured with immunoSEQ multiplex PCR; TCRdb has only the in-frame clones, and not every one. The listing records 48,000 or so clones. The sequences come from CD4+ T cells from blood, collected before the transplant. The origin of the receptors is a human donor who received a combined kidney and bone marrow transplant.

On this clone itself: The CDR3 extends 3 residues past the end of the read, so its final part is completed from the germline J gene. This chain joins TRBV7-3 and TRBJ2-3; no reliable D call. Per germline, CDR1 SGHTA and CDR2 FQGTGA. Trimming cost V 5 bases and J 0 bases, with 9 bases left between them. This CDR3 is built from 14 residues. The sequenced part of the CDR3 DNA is TGTGCCAGCAGCCCCTCCCCTAGCACAGATACG. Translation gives CASSPSPSTDT. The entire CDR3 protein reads CASSPSPSTDTQYF.

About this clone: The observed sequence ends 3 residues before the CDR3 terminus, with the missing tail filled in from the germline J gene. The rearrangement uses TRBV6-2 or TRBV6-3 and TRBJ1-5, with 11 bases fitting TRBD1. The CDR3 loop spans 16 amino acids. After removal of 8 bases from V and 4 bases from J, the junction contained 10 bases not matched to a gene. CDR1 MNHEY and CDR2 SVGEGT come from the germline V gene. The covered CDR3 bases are TGTGCCAGCCTTCCACGGGGACAGGGGGAAAATCAGCCC. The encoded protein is CASLPRGQGENQP. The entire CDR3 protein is CASLPRGQGENQPQHF.

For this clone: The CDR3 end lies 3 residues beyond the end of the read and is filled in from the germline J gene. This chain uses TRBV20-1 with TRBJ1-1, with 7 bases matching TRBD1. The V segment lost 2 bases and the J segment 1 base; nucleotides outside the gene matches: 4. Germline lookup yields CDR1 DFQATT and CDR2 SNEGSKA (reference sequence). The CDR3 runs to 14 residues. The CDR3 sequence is CSARQGGPNTEAFF. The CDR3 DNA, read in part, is TGCAGTGCTAGACAGGGGGGACCGAACACTGAA.

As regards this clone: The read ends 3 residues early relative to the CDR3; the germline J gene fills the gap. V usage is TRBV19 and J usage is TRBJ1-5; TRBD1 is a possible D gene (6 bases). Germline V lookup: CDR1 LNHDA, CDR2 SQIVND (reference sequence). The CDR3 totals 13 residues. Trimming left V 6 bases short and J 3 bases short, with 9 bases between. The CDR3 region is CASRDRINQPQHF. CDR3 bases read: TGTGCCAGTAGGGACAGAATCAATCAGCCC. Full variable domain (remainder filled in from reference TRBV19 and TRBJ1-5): DGGITQSPKYLFRKEGQNVTLSCEQNLNHDAMYWYRQDPGQGLRLIYYSQIVNDFQKGDIAEGYSVSREKKESFPLTVTSAQKNPTAFYLCASRDRINQPQHFGDGTRLSIL.

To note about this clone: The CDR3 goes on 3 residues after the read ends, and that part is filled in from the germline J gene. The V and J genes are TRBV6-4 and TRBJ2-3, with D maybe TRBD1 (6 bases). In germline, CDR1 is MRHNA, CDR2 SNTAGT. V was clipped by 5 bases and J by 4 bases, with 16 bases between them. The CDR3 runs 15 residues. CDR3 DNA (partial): TGTGCCAGCAGTTTGCTAGGGGGAGTCGCAGATACG. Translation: CASSLLGGVADT. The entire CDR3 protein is CASSLLGGVADTQYF.

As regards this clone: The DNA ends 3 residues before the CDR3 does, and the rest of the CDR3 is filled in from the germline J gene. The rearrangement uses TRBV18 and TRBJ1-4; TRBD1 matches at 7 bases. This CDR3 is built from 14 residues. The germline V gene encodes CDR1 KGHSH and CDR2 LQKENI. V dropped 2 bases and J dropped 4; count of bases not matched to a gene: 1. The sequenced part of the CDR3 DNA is TGTGCCAGCTCACCAGGGGACAGTAATGAAAAA. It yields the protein CASSPGDSNEK. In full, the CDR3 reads CASSPGDSNEKLFF.